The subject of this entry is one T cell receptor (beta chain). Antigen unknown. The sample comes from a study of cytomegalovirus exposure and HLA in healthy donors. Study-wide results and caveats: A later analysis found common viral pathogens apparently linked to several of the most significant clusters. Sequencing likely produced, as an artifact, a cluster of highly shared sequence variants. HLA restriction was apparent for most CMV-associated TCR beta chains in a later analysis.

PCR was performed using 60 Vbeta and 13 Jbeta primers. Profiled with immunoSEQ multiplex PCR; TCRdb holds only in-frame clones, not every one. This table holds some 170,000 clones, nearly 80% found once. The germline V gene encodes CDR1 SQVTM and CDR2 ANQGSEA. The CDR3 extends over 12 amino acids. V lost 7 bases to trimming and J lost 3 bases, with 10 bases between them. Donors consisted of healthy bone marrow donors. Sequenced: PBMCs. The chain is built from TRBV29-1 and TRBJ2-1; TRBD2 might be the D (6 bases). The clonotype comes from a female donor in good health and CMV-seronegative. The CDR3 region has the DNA TGCAGCGGGGGGGATAACTACAATGAGCAGTTCTTC. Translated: CSGGDNYNEQFF.